This TCR beta chain appears in the sequencing data of a study of cytomegalovirus exposure and HLA in healthy donors. General study findings and limits: Across all donors, roughly uniform sequencing depth was an assumption of the presence/absence analyses. What a later analysis reportedly showed was that an Asian-associated ancestry cluster had fewer N-insertions than the 666-donor mean.

With respect to this clone: Its antigen is not identified.

The CDR3 loop spans 14 amino acids. CDR1 and CDR2 (germline): SSHAT, FNYEAQ (reference sequence). The germline V and J ends were trimmed by 5 bases and 4 bases, with 14 bases remaining between them. The primer mix had 60 Vbeta and 13 Jbeta primers. Sequencing was performed with immunoSEQ multiplex PCR; in TCRdb, only in-frame clones are kept and a portion is missing. Of 80,000 or so clones in the sample, about 64% were seen once. Material for sequencing was PBMCs. V usage is TRBV7-7 and J usage is TRBJ2-5, with D tentatively TRBD2 (7 bases). The receptor was isolated from a man aged 25-45 years in good health and CMV-seropositive. The CDR3 DNA reads as TGTGCCAGCAGCCTCAAGGGGGAGGGAGAGACCCAGTACTTC. It is translated as CASSLKGEGETQYF.